This is a list of T cell receptor beta chains from one sample in a study of T cell changes during pregnancy in multiple sclerosis. Repertoires were generated with immunoSEQ multiplex PCR, while TCRdb's copy carries only in-frame clones and drops some. The table lists 25,000 to 35,000 clones, 90% of them singletons. Material: CD4+ T cells from peripheral blood mononuclear cells, obtained in the second trimester of pregnancy. All receptors come from a female donor in good health, enrolled as a control in a pregnancy study. Each CDR3 is given with its conserved first and last residue. The D gene is left open where the match is weak. Clone size is shown for a subset of rows, as once, few, many or a class of expanded clone.

D,V,size,J,DNA,CDR3
TRBD1,TRBV30,-,TRBJ1-2,TGTGCCTGGAGTGAGGGACAGGGAAGCTATGGCTACACCTTC,CAWSEGQGSYGYTF
-,TRBV5-4,-,TRBJ2-7,TGTGCCAGCAGCTTTCACGGGGGACACGAGCAGTACTTC,CASSFHGGHEQYF
-,TRBV5-1,-,TRBJ1-2,TGCGCCAGCAGCTTACAGGCTGGCGTCACGGATGGCTACACCTTC,CASSLQAGVTDGYTF
TRBD1,TRBV6-6,-,TRBJ1-1,TGTGCCAGCCTCAGGGGGGTGAACACTGAAGCTTTCTTT,CASLRGVNTEAFF
TRBD1,TRBV4-3,-,TRBJ1-3,TGCGCCAGCAGCCTCGTTACCACAGGGGCTGGAAACACCATATATTTT,CASSLVTTGAGNTIYF
TRBD2,TRBV9,-,TRBJ2-5,TGTGCCAGCAGCGCCGAACTAGCGGGGGGGCAAGAGACCCAGTACTTC,CASSAELAGGQETQYF
TRBD2,TRBV30,-,TRBJ2-1,TGTGCCTGGGGGGGGGTTGGAGAGCAGTTCTTC,CAWGGVGEQFF
-,TRBV4-1,once,TRBJ1-1,TGCGCCAGCAGCCAAGATAAGTCAGGGGCGAACACTGAAGCTTTCTTT,CASSQDKSGANTEAFF
-,TRBV6-5,-,TRBJ1-1,TGTGCCAGCAGTTACGGTAACATGAACACTGAAGCTTTCTTT,CASSYGNMNTEAFF
TRBD2,TRBV15,once,TRBJ2-1,TGTGCCACCAGCCTACGGGGGGGAGATTACAATGAGCAGTTCTTC,CATSLRGGDYNEQFF
TRBD1,TRBV29-1,-,TRBJ2-6,TGCAGCGTGGGACAGACAAGCTCTGGGGCCAACGTCCTGACTTTC,CSVGQTSSGANVLTF
-,TRBV5-5,-,TRBJ1-2,TGTGCCAGCAGCTTCGCCTCCTTCGGGGATGGCTACACCTTC,CASSFASFGDGYTF
-,TRBV2,once,TRBJ1-2,TGTGCCAGCACACGGACTCTAGCTAACTATGGCTACACCTTC,CASTRTLANYGYTF
-,TRBV6-1,-,TRBJ2-1,TGTGCCAGCAGTGGGATACAGGGGGGGTCCTACAATGAGCAGTTCTTC,CASSGIQGGSYNEQFF
TRBD2,TRBV6-1,-,TRBJ2-1,TGTGCCAGCAGAGAAGGACTAGCCTCATCCTACAATGAGCAGTTCTTC,CASREGLASSYNEQFF
-,TRBV18,-,TRBJ1-2,TGTGCCAGCTCACTTCAAGAGTACTATGGCTACACCTTC,CASSLQEYYGYTF
TRBD1,TRBV19,-,TRBJ2-1,TGTGCCAGTAGTATGAGGACAGGGATCATGCACAATGAGCAGTTCTTC,CASSMRTGIMHNEQFF
-,TRBV5-6,-,TRBJ2-5,TGTGCCAGCAGCCCGGACAGAAGCCGGACCCAGTACTTC,CASSPDRSRTQYF
TRBD2,TRBV30,-,TRBJ2-1,TGTGCCTGGAGTCGACTAGCCCCCCAGTTCTTC,CAWSRLAPQFF
-,TRBV4-2,-,TRBJ1-4,TGTGCCAGCAGCCAAGAGCCAAGACCGGAGGAGGAAAAACTGTTTTTT,CASSQEPRPEEEKLFF
TRBD1,TRBV7-2,few,TRBJ1-5,TGTGCCAGCAGCCGCGAGGGACAGGGCAATCAGCCCCAGCATTTT,CASSREGQGNQPQHF
TRBD2,TRBV14,-,TRBJ2-1,TGTGCCAGCAGCCAAACGCGGGGAGGGTATACCTACAATGAGCAGTTCTTC,CASSQTRGGYTYNEQFF
-,TRBV6-1,-,TRBJ2-7,TGTGCCAGCAGTGATAGTCAGGGATTACGCTACGAGCAGTACTTC,CASSDSQGLRYEQYF
-,TRBV19,once,TRBJ1-1,TGTGCCAGTAGTACCAGGGTCAGCACTGAAGCTTTCTTT,CASSTRVSTEAFF
TRBD2,TRBV27,-,TRBJ2-1,TGTGCCAGCAGTTTATGGACTAGCGGGGGGCGGTCCATCATGAATGAGCAGTTCTTC,CASSLWTSGGRSIMNEQFF
-,TRBV4-1,-,TRBJ1-2,TGCGCCAGCAGCCAAGATGAGGGCAGCTATGGCTACACCTTC,CASSQDEGSYGYTF
TRBD2,TRBV30,once,TRBJ2-2,TGTGCCTGGAGTGTAGCGGGGTTTGGGGAGCTGTTTTTT,CAWSVAGFGELFF
TRBD2,TRBV7-9,-,TRBJ2-1,TGTGCCAGCAGCCCCCTAGGCGCGGGAGGTTCGGGTGAGCAGTTCTTC,CASSPLGAGGSGEQFF
TRBD2,TRBV7-2,-,TRBJ2-1,TGTGCCAGCAGACTACTAGCGGGGGGTGCGAATGAGCAGTTCTTC,CASRLLAGGANEQFF
TRBD2,TRBV18,-,TRBJ2-7,TGTGCCAGCTCGCGTAGCGGGAGCCACTCCTACGAGCAGTACTTC,CASSRSGSHSYEQYF
TRBD2,TRBV19,-,TRBJ2-5,TGTGCCAGTAGTATTACTAGCGGGACCGAGACCCAGTACTTC,CASSITSGTETQYF
TRBD1,TRBV7-9,-,TRBJ2-5,TGTGCCAGCAGCGATCGGGACAGGGTGGTCGAGACCCAGTACTTC,CASSDRDRVVETQYF
-,TRBV28,-,TRBJ1-2,TGTGCCAGCAGTTTAGCGAGGCCCGGGGGGTCTGGCTACACCTTC,CASSLARPGGSGYTF
-,TRBV19,-,TRBJ2-3,TGTGCCAGTGGAGGTGGGGTCGATACGCAGTATTTT,CASGGGVDTQYF
TRBD2,TRBV13,-,TRBJ2-3,TGTGCCAGCAGCTTAGGGGCTAGCGGGAGTACAGATACGCAGTATTTT,CASSLGASGSTDTQYF
TRBD1,TRBV2,-,TRBJ1-5,TGTGCCAGCAGTAAAAGACAGGGGGCGGATTATAGCAATCAGCCCCAGCATTTT,CASSKRQGADYSNQPQHF
TRBD1,TRBV4-2,-,TRBJ1-6,TGTGCCAGCAGCCCGTCACCCGGGACAGGGGAATCACCCCTCCACTTT,CASSPSPGTGESPLHF
TRBD2,TRBV7-9,-,TRBJ2-1,TGTGCCAGCAGCCCCCAAACGGGAGGTTTGAGATACAATGAGCAGTTCTTC,CASSPQTGGLRYNEQFF
TRBD2,TRBV18,-,TRBJ2-2,TGTGCCAGCTCACGACGGACTAGCGGGAAAGTCACCGGGGAGCTGTTTTTT,CASSRRTSGKVTGELFF
-,TRBV9,-,TRBJ2-5,TGTGCCAGCAGCCGCCTTGACGGGGGTAAAGAGACCCAGTACTTC,CASSRLDGGKETQYF
-,TRBV4-3,-,TRBJ1-1,TGCGCCAGCAGCCAAGATCTCGGGGGGCATACTGAAGCTTTCTTT,CASSQDLGGHTEAFF
-,TRBV6-1,-,TRBJ1-5,TGTGCCAGCATGGGGGGGGGAAATCAGCCCCAGCATTTT,CASMGGGNQPQHF
TRBD1,TRBV6-6,-,TRBJ2-1,TGTGCCAGCAGTTACGTGGGGACAGGCTACAATGAGCAGTTCTTC,CASSYVGTGYNEQFF
-,TRBV14,-,TRBJ2-3,TGTGCCAGCAGCCAAGGGCAGGGGAAGCTCACAGATACGCAGTATTTT,CASSQGQGKLTDTQYF
-,TRBV5-4,-,TRBJ1-4,TGTGCCAGCAGCCCCCGAGGGGAGGGAGGTGAAAAACTGTTTTTT,CASSPRGEGGEKLFF
-,TRBV18,once,TRBJ2-5,TGTGCCAGCTCACCTCAGACAGGAGAGACCCAGTACTTC,CASSPQTGETQYF
TRBD2,TRBV4-2,-,TRBJ2-5,TGTGCCAGCAGCCAAATTCTAGCGGGACTCCAAGAGACCCAGTACTTC,CASSQILAGLQETQYF
-,TRBV6-1,once,TRBJ1-2,TGTGCCAGCAGTGAAGTGGCGGCTAACTATGGCTACACCTTC,CASSEVAANYGYTF
TRBD1,TRBV30,-,TRBJ1-5,TGTGCCTGGACCTCGGGACAGGGCTCGGGACAGCCCCAGCATTTT,CAWTSGQGSGQPQHF
-,TRBV5-4,-,TRBJ2-3,TGTGCCAGCAGCTCCCGGACAGATACGCAGTATTTT,CASSSRTDTQYF
TRBD1,TRBV27,-,TRBJ1-2,TGTGCCAGTCCTCTGGGGACAGGACTCTTAGGGTTCTATGGCTACACCTTC,CASPLGTGLLGFYGYTF
TRBD1,TRBV4-1,-,TRBJ1-6,TGCGCCAGCAGCCCACAGGGGGCGAGTTCACCCCTCCACTTT,CASSPQGASSPLHF
-,TRBV6-6,once,TRBJ1-5,TGTGCCAGCACTTGGGCACCCGATAATCAGCCCCAGCATTTT,CASTWAPDNQPQHF
TRBD2,TRBV6-1,-,TRBJ2-5,TGTGCCAGCAGTGAACTAGCGGGGGGGCAAGAGACCCAGTACTTC,CASSELAGGQETQYF
TRBD1,TRBV18,once,TRBJ2-5,TGTGCCAGCTCACCAGGGACAGGGGGTATACAAGAGACCCAGTACTTC,CASSPGTGGIQETQYF
-,TRBV30,once,TRBJ2-7,TGTGCCTGGAGTGTGGGACATTCGAAGACCTACGAGCAGTACTTC,CAWSVGHSKTYEQYF
-,TRBV27,-,TRBJ1-3,TGTGCCAGCAGTTTAGTGTGGGGCCGGGGAAACACCATATATTTT,CASSLVWGRGNTIYF
-,TRBV5-4,-,TRBJ1-1,TGTGCCAGCAGCTTGGACAGTGACCACACTGAAGCTTTCTTT,CASSLDSDHTEAFF
-,TRBV4-1,-,TRBJ2-1,TGCGCCAGCAGCCAAGAGGGGGCTAGGGTCAATGAGCAGTTCTTC,CASSQEGARVNEQFF